This T cell receptor beta chain is drawn from a study of cytomegalovirus exposure and HLA in healthy donors. V was shortened by 0 bases and J by 6 bases, with 9 bases between the two germline ends. The CDR3 runs 13 residues. Germline V gene sequence: CDR1 SGHRS, CDR2 YFSETQ. Primers for the PCR totalled 60 Vbeta and 13 Jbeta. Generated by immunoSEQ multiplex PCR, the TCRdb table keeps only in-frame clones and is missing some. The table records around 100,000 clones, around 80% of them present only once. This TCR was sampled from a man aged 30 to 45 in good health and CMV-seropositive. The rearrangement links TRBV5-1 to TRBJ1-2; D unresolved. Sequenced material: PBMCs. The CDR3 spells CASSLEGVHGYTF. The CDR3 DNA follows: TGCGCCAGCAGCTTGGAGGGAGTCCATGGCTACACCTTC.